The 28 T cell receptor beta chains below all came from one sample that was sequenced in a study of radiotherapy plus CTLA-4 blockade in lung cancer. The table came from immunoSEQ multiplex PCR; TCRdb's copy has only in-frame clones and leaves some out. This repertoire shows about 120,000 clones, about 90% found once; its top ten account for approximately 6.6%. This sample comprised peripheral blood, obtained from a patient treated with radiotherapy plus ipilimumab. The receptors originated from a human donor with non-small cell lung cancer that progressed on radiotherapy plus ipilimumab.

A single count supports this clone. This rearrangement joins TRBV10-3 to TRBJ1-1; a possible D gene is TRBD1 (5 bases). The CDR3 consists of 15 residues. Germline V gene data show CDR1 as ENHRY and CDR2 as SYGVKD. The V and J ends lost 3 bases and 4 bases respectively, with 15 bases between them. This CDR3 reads CAISEPGLGPTEAFF. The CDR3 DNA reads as TGTGCCATCAGTGAACCCGGGCTGGGGCCCACTGAAGCTTTCTTT.

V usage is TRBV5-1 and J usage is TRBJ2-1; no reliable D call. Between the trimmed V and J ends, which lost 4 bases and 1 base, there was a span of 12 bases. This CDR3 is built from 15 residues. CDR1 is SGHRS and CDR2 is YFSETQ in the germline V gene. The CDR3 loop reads CASSISPGSYNEQFF. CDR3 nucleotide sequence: TGCGCCAGCAGCATCTCCCCCGGATCCTACAATGAGCAGTTCTTC.

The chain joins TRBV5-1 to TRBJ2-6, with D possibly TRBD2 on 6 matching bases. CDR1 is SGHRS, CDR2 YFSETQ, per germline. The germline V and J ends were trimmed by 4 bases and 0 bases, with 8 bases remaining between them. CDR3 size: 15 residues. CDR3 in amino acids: CASSGGSSGANVLTF. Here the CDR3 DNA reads TGCGCCAGCAGCGGAGGGAGCTCTGGGGCCAACGTCCTGACTTTC.

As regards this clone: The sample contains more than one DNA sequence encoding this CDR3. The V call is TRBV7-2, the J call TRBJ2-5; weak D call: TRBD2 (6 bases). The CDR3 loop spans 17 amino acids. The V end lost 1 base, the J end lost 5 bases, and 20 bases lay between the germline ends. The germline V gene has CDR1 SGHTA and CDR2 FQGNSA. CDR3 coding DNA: TGTGCCAGCAGCTTAGGCCACCAAGCTAGGCTAGCGGAGACCCAGTACTTC. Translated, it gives CASSLGHQARLAETQYF.

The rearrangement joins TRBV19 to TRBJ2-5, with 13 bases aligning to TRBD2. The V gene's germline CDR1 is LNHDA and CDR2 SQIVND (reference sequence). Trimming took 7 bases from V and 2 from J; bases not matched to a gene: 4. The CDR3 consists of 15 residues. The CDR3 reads CASKSGLAGQETQYF. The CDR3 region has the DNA TGTGCCAGTAAGTCGGGACTAGCGGGGCAAGAGACCCAGTACTTC. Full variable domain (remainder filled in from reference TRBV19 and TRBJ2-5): DGGITQSPKYLFRKEGQNVTLSCEQNLNHDAMYWYRQDPGQGLRLIYYSQIVNDFQKGDIAEGYSVSREKKESFPLTVTSAQKNPTAFYLCASKSGLAGQETQYFGPGTRLLVL.

The CDR3 nucleotides are TGTGCCAGCAGTCGTCCGACAGGTGGCTACACCTTC. It encodes CASSRPTGGYTF. The chain recombines TRBV28 with TRBJ1-2; D might be TRBD1 (6 bases). CDR3 length: 12 amino acids. V gave up 5 bases and J gave up 7 bases, with 11 bases separating them. CDR1 and CDR2 (germline): MDHEN, SYDVKM.

The CDR3 DNA reads TGCGCCAGCAGCCTTACAGGTTACACTGAAGCTTTCTTT. Translation: CASSLTGYTEAFF. The rearrangement links TRBV4-1 to TRBJ1-1; D possibly corresponds to TRBD1 (5 bases). Germline CDR1 reads MGHRA; CDR2 reads YSYEKL. V shed 4 bases and J shed 3 bases, with 9 bases lying between them. This CDR3 has 13 amino acids.

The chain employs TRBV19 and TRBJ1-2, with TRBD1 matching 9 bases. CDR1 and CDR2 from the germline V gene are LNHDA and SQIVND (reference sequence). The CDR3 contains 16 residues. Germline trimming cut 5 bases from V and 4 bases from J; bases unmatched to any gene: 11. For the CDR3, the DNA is TGTGCCAGTAGTTCCGTGACAGGGGGAAGGGGCTATGGCTACACCTTC. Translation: CASSSVTGGRGYGYTF.

The CDR3 loop is CAISDTVATQETQYF. In DNA form, the CDR3 reads TGTGCCATCAGTGATACGGTAGCTACCCAAGAGACCCAGTACTTC. The J gene is TRBJ2-5, the V gene TRBV10-3; unclear D gene. V was clipped by 3 bases and J by 1 base, with 12 bases between them. The CDR3 runs 15 residues. Germline CDR1 is ENHRY and CDR2 is SYGVKD.

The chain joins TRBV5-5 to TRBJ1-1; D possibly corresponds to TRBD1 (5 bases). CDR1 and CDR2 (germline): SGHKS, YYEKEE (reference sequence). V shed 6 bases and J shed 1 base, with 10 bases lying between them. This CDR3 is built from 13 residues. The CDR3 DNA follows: TGTGCCAGCACGCAGGGACGGAACACTGAAGCTTTCTTT. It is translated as CASTQGRNTEAFF.

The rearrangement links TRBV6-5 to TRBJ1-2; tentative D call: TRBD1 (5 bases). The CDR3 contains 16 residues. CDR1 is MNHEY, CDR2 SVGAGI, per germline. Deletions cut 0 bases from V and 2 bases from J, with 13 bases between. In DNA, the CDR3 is TGTGCCAGCAGTTACTCGGACACTCGGCTGAACTATGGCTACACCTTC. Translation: CASSYSDTRLNYGYTF.

The CDR3 nucleotides are TGTGCCAGTAGTAACACAGGGGGCATAGGCTATGGCTACACCTTC. Its protein is CASSNTGGIGYGYTF. The chain uses TRBV19 and TRBJ1-2; the match to TRBD1 covers 9 bases. After removal of 4 bases from V and 4 bases from J, the junction contained 7 bases not matched to a gene. This CDR3 spans 15 amino acids. Germline CDR1 is LNHDA and CDR2 is SQIVND (reference sequence).

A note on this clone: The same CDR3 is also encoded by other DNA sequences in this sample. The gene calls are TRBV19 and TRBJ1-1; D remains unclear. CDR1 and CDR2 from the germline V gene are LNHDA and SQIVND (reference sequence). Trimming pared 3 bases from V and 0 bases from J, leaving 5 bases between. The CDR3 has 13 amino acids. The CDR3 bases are TGTGCCAGTAGTATCAGAGTGAACACTGAAGCTTTCTTT. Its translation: CASSIRVNTEAFF.

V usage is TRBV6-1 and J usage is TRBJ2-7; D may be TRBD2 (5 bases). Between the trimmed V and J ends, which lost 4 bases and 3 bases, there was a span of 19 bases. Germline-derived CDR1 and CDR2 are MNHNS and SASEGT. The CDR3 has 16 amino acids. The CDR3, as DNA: TGTGCCAGCAGTGCCTACACGACGGGGAGCGGCTACGAGCAGTACTTC. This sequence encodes CASSAYTTGSGYEQYF.

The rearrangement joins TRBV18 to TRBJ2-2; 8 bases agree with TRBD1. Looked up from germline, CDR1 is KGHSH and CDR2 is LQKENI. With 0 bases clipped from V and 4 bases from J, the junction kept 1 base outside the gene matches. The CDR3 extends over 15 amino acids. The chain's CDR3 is CASSPPGTGTGELFF. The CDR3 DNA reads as TGTGCCAGCTCACCACCAGGGACAGGCACCGGGGAGCTGTTTTTT.

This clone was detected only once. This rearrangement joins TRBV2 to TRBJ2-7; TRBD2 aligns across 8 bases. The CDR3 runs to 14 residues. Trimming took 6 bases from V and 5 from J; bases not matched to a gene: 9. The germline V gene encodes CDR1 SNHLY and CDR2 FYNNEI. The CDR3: CASRRASGWDEQYF. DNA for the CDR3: TGTGCCAGCAGGCGGGCTAGCGGGTGGGACGAGCAGTACTTC.

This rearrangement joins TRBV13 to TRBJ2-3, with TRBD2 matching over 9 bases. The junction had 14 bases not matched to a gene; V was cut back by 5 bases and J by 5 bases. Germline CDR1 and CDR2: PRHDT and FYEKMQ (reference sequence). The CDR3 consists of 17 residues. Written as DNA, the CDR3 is TGTGCCAGCAGCCTTACGACTAGCGGAAGGGCCGGAGATACGCAGTATTTT. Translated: CASSLTTSGRAGDTQYF.

Here the CDR3 DNA reads TGCGCCAGCAGCATCTACACGTTGCCGGGGGCCAATGAGCAGTTCTTC. Its translation is CASSIYTLPGANEQFF. V usage is TRBV5-1 and J usage is TRBJ2-1; the D call may be TRBD1 or TRBD2 (6 bases each). This CDR3 contains 16 residues. V shed 4 bases and J shed 6 bases, with 20 bases lying between them. Germline CDR1 and CDR2: SGHRS and YFSETQ.

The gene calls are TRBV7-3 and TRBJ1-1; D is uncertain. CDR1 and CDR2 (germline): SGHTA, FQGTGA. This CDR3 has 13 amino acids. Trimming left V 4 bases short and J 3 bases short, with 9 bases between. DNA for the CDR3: TGTGCCAGCAGCTCGGCAAGAGACACTGAAGCTTTCTTT. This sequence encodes CASSSARDTEAFF.

CDR3 loop: CASSRTGKGEVNIQYF. The CDR3, as DNA: TGTGCCAGCTCACGGACAGGGAAGGGGGAAGTGAACATTCAGTACTTC. V gene TRBV18 combines with J gene TRBJ2-4, with 8 bases that match TRBD1. This CDR3 is built from 16 residues. Trimming removed 4 bases from V and 7 bases from J; junction bases left unmatched: 12. Germline V lookup: CDR1 KGHSH, CDR2 LQKENI.

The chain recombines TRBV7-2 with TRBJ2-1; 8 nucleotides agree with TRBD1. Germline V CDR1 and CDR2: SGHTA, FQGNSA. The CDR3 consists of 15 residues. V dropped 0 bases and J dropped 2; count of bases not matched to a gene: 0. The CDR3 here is CASSLATGAYNEQFF. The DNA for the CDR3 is TGTGCCAGCAGCTTAGCGACAGGGGCCTACAATGAGCAGTTCTTC.

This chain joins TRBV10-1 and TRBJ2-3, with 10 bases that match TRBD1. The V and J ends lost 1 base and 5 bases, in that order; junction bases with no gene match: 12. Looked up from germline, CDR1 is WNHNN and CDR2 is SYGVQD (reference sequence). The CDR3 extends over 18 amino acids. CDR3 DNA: TGCGCCAGCAGTGAGTTGATACCGGGACAGGGGTTTTTAGATACGCAGTATTTT. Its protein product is CASSELIPGQGFLDTQYF.

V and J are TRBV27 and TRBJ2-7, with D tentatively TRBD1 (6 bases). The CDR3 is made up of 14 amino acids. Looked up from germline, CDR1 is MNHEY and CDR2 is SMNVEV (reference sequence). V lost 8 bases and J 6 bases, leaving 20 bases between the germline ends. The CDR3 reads CASAYNRATSEQYF. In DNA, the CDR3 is TGTGCCAGCGCTTACAACAGGGCTACCAGCGAGCAGTACTTC.

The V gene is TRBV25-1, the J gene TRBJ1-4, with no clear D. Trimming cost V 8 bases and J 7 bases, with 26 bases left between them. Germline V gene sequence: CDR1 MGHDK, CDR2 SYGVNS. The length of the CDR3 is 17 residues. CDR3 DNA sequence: TGTGCCAGCTCTAAAACCCCCGGGAGTACCATGGGTGAAAAACTGTTTTTT. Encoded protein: CASSKTPGSTMGEKLFF.

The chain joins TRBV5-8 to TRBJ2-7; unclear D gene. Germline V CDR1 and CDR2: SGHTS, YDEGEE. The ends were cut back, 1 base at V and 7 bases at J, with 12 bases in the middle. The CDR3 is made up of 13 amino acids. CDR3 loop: CASSLWRLGEQYF. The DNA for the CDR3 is TGTGCCAGCAGCTTGTGGCGGCTCGGGGAGCAGTACTTC.

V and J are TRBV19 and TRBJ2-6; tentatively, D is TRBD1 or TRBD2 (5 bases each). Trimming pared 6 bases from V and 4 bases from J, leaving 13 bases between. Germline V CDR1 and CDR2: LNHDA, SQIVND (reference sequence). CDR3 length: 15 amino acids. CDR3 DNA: TGTGCCAGTAGGAGGGACCTTCTGGGGGCCAACGTCCTGACTTTC. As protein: CASRRDLLGANVLTF.

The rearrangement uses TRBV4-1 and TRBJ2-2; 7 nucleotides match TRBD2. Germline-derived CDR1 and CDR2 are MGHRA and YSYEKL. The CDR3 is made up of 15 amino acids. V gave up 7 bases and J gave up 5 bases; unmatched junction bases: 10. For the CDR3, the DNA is TGCGCCAGCAATCCTAGCGGTCGTGGGACCGGGGAGCTGTTTTTT. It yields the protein CASNPSGRGTGELFF.

The CDR3 DNA reads as TGTGCCAGCAGTAAACATCCGGGACAGGGTACTGAGTACTTC. This translates into CASSKHPGQGTEYF. The chain combines TRBV27 with TRBJ2-7; 9 bases map to TRBD1. Trimming at V came to 5 bases and at J to 11 bases, leaving 13 bases not matched to a gene. This CDR3 has 14 amino acids. Germline V gene data show CDR1 as MNHEY and CDR2 as SMNVEV (reference sequence).